This TCR beta chain was sequenced in a study of T cell responses to AZD1222 COVID-19 vaccine. The study's findings and limits: CD4 TCRs associated with vaccination spanned spike, dominating at 160-218 and 743-854. Females outnumbered males among donors, who were mostly white British; clonal diversity was possibly underestimated. Just a handful of people given AZD1222 tested seropositive at baseline.

Method: immunoSEQ multiplex PCR; TCRdb's copy keeps in-frame clones and lacks some. The data contain some 86,000 clones, around 81% of them singletons. As to this clone: Its antigen is unidentified.

This clonotype originated in an adult in good health. The sample was peripheral blood, taken on day 0 of AZD1222 vaccination.

This CDR3 reads CASSWGVTSTDTQYF. CDR3 coding DNA: TGTGCCAGCAGCTGGGGGGTAACTAGCACAGATACGCAGTATTTT. V usage is TRBV7-9 and J usage is TRBJ2-3; perhaps TRBD2 as D (6 bases). The CDR3 spans 15 residues. Germline V gene lookup returns CDR1 SEHNR and CDR2 FQNEAQ (reference sequence). V dropped 4 bases and J dropped 0 bases, with 11 bases sitting between them.